This TCR beta chain stems from a study of cytomegalovirus exposure and HLA in healthy donors. Study outcomes and limitations: No immune exposure information besides CMV serostatus was available. Some public TCRs appeared in many individuals, while most sequences were rare. Based on reports, TCR beta sequences accurately predicted HLA-A and HLA-B alleles for most subjects. Fewer N-insertions (relative to the roughly 660-donor mean) were reportedly seen in an Asian-associated ancestry cluster in a later analysis.

Concerning this clone itself: Its antigen is unidentified.

Germline-derived CDR1 and CDR2 are SGDLS and YYNGEE. The CDR3 sequence is 16 residues long. V trimming: 0 bases; J trimming: 3 bases; junction bases outside the gene matches: 2. Researchers ran the PCR with 60 Vbeta and 13 Jbeta primers. Assay used: immunoSEQ multiplex PCR; TCRdb lists only in-frame clones, some missing. The sample includes more than 95,000 clones, about 81% of them seen just once. The receptor was isolated from a woman between 25 and 40 years old in good health and CMV-seronegative. The specimen sequenced was PBMCs. V gene TRBV9 combines with J gene TRBJ2-1, with 11 nucleotides matching TRBD2. CDR3 in DNA: TGTGCCAGCAGCGTAGCTGGGACTAGCGGCTACAATGAGCAGTTCTTC. It specifies CASSVAGTSGYNEQFF. Full variable domain (missing parts from reference TRBV9 and TRBJ2-1): DSGVTQTPKHLITATGQRVTLRCSPRSGDLSVYWYQQSLDQGLQFLIQYYNGEERAKGNILERFSAQQFPDLHSELNLSSLELGDSALYFCASSVAGTSGYNEQFFGPGTRLTVL.